This T cell receptor beta chain was captured by sequencing in a study of a mutant IDH1 vaccine in newly diagnosed glioma. Overall study context: Treated patients were roughly 62% male, around 40% female, mean age 40.4 years.

Sample time point: week 35, safety follow-up. Doses consisted of 300 ug of mutant IDH1 20-mer peptide each, paired with topical imiquimod. The study enrolled donors with new WHO grade 3 or 4 IDH1-mutant, ATRX-lost astrocytomas. A remark on this clone: The antigen remains unidentified.

The CDR3 extends over 14 amino acids. Germline V gene data show CDR1 as SGHVS and CDR2 as FNYEAQ. Trimming stripped 4 bases from V and 5 bases from J, with 11 bases between. Findings and limits, study-wide: Pseudoprogression seemed unlinked to shifts in top peripheral T cell clonotypes.

Assay: immunoSEQ multiplex PCR; the TCRdb copy retains only in-frame clones and omits some. This repertoire shows approximately 44,000 clones, about 79% found once; its top ten account for 10% to 15%. V and J are TRBV7-6 and TRBJ2-2; D might be TRBD2 (6 bases). Here the sequenced sample was PBMCs, taken from a glioma patient whose treatment included an IDH1 peptide vaccine. The TCR was taken from a middle-aged man with glioma. The CDR3 is CASSWVAETGELFF. The CDR3 DNA sequence: TGTGCCAGCAGCTGGGTAGCGGAAACCGGGGAGCTGTTTTTT. Filled out from reference TRBV7-6 and TRBJ2-2, the complete variable domain reads GAGVSQSPRYKVTKRGQDVALRCDPISGHVSLYWYRQALGQGPEFLTYFNYEAQQDKSGLPNDRFSAERPEGSISTLTIQRTEQRDSAMYRCASSWVAETGELFFGEGSRLTVL.